This passage covers 19 T cell receptor beta chains from one sample sequenced in a study of blood T cell repertoires in COVID-19. Libraries were prepared by immunoSEQ multiplex PCR; TCRdb keeps only in-frame clonotypes and omits some of them. In the table there are 350,000 to 450,000 clones, around 91% of which are singletons. Material: peripheral blood. All receptors derive from a woman aged 40 to 50 with COVID-19, enrolled during active disease.

This chain links TRBV28 with TRBJ1-2; D unresolved. Trimming stripped 4 bases from V and 6 bases from J, with 6 bases between. This CDR3 has 11 residues. CDR1 and CDR2 from the germline V gene are MDHEN and SYDVKM. The CDR3 is CASSSRDGYTF. Here the CDR3 DNA reads TGTGCCAGCAGTTCTCGCGATGGCTACACCTTC.

The chain recombines TRBV19 with TRBJ2-5; the D gene is possibly TRBD2 (7 bases). Germline CDR1 is LNHDA and CDR2 is SQIVND (reference sequence). V was shortened by 7 bases and J by 4 bases, with 13 bases between the two germline ends. The CDR3 has 13 amino acids. Here the CDR3 reads CASTTGRGETQYF. The CDR3 nucleotides are TGTGCCAGTACCACAGGGAGGGGAGAGACCCAGTACTTC.

The chain links TRBV5-5 to TRBJ1-2; D unclear. Trimming removed 1 base from V and 5 bases from J, with 15 bases in between. Germline V gives CDR1 SGHKS, CDR2 YYEKEE (reference sequence). CDR3 length: 15 amino acids. CDR3 nucleotide sequence: TGTGCCAGCAGCTTGAAGTCGGCAGGAATTTATGGCTACACCTTC. It encodes CASSLKSAGIYGYTF.

This chain connects TRBV2 to TRBJ1-3, with D perhaps matching TRBD1 (5 bases). The germline V gene encodes CDR1 SNHLY and CDR2 FYNNEI. V lost 5 bases, J lost 1 base, and 12 bases lay in between. The CDR3 runs to 15 residues. Written as DNA, the CDR3 is TGTGCCAGCAGTTTTTACCAGGGTTCTGGAAACACCATATATTTT. Its translation is CASSFYQGSGNTIYF.

The chain couples TRBV29-1 to TRBJ2-7; 12 bases are shared with TRBD2. CDR1 and CDR2 (germline): SQVTM, ANQGSEA. J was trimmed by 0 bases and V by 6 bases; bases with no gene match: 9. CDR3 length equals 16 residues. CDR3 nucleotides: TGCAGCGTCGTCGGACTAGCGGGGCCTAGCTCCTACGAGCAGTACTTC. Its protein is CSVVGLAGPSSYEQYF.

The chain carries TRBV19 and TRBJ1-5, with a tentative D call TRBD1 (5 bases). Germline values: CDR1 LNHDA, CDR2 SQIVND (reference sequence). CDR3 length: 12 amino acids. V was pared by 2 bases and J by 9 bases, with 8 bases between. CDR3 coding DNA: TGTGCCAGTAGTATAAGTAGGGGGCCCCAGCATTTT. It encodes CASSISRGPQHF. Using reference TRBV19 and TRBJ1-5 for the parts outside the CDR3, the full variable domain is DGGITQSPKYLFRKEGQNVTLSCEQNLNHDAMYWYRQDPGQGLRLIYYSQIVNDFQKGDIAEGYSVSREKKESFPLTVTSAQKNPTAFYLCASSISRGPQHFGDGTRLSIL.

This clone appeared a single time. V is TRBV15 and J is TRBJ2-5; the D is unclear. Trimming removed 5 bases from V and 5 bases from J, with 9 bases in between. Germline V gene sequence: CDR1 LNHNV, CDR2 YYDKDF (reference sequence). This CDR3 contains 12 residues. For the CDR3, the DNA is TGTGCCACCAGCCCGACCAGGGAGACCCAGTACTTC. It is translated as CATSPTRETQYF.

This chain connects TRBV4-3 to TRBJ1-4; unclear D gene. The CDR3 is 14 amino acids. The V gene's germline CDR1 is LGHNA and CDR2 YSLEER. The V end lost 3 bases, the J end lost 5 bases, and 10 bases lay between the germline ends. This CDR3 reads CASSQETTNEKLFF. The CDR3 DNA reads TGCGCCAGCAGCCAGGAGACGACCAATGAAAAACTGTTTTTT.

The chain has TRBV9 and TRBJ1-1, with D uncertain. This CDR3 region has 13 residues. The V gene lost 3 bases and the J gene lost 6 bases, with 12 bases spanning the gap. Per germline, CDR1 SGDLS and CDR2 YYNGEE. CDR3 coding DNA: TGTGCCAGCAGCGGGAGGGTTTACGCTGAAGCTTTCTTT. The encoded protein is CASSGRVYAEAFF.

The gene calls are TRBV28 and TRBJ2-7; the D gene is possibly TRBD2 (6 bases). The V end was cut by 5 bases, the J end by 2 bases, with 16 bases between. This CDR3 has 15 residues. CDR1 is MDHEN and CDR2 is SYDVKM in the germline V gene. The chain's CDR3 is CASSELGEVTYEQYF. Written as DNA, the CDR3 is TGTGCCAGCAGTGAGTTGGGGGAGGTGACCTACGAGCAGTACTTC.

The V call is TRBV19, the J call TRBJ1-6; possibly TRBD1 for D (6 bases). The CDR3 covers 15 residues. CDR1 is LNHDA and CDR2 is SQIVND in the germline V gene (reference sequence). The V gene lost 6 bases and the J gene lost 2 bases, with 11 bases spanning the gap. CDR3 in amino acids: CASREQGTYNSPLHF. CDR3 DNA sequence: TGTGCCAGTAGAGAACAGGGCACCTATAATTCACCCCTCCACTTT.

This clone was counted a few times. V gene TRBV5-5 combines with J gene TRBJ1-6, with 8 positions matching TRBD1. Trimming took 0 bases from V and 8 from J; bases not matched to a gene: 7. This CDR3 has 16 amino acids. CDR1 SGHKS and CDR2 YYEKEE come from the germline V gene (reference sequence). The CDR3 loop is CASSLGAGGFDSPLHF. CDR3 nucleotides: TGTGCCAGCAGCTTGGGAGCAGGGGGCTTTGATTCACCCCTCCACTTT.

This sequence joins TRBV28 and TRBJ1-5; 8 nucleotides align to TRBD1. This CDR3 contains 15 residues. J gave up 5 bases and V 3 bases, and 6 bases lay outside the gene matches. The germline gives CDR1 MDHEN, CDR2 SYDVKM. The CDR3 reads CASSFHTGGYQPQHF. DNA for the CDR3: TGTGCCAGCAGTTTTCATACAGGGGGGTATCAGCCCCAGCATTTT.

The chain combines TRBV18 with TRBJ1-5; possible D gene TRBD1, 5 bases. Trimming cost V 3 bases and J 9 bases, with 12 bases left between them. The length of the CDR3 is 13 residues. Germline-derived CDR1 and CDR2 are KGHSH and LQKENI. The DNA for the CDR3 is TGTGCCAGCTCACCGCAGGGATACGGGCCCCAGCATTTT. It yields the protein CASSPQGYGPQHF.

This chain links TRBV5-4 with TRBJ1-3, with 7 bases fitting TRBD1. The CDR3 contains 14 residues. The junction had 4 bases not matched to a gene; V was cut back by 1 base and J by 6 bases. CDR1 is SGHNT and CDR2 is YYREEE in the germline V gene (reference sequence). The CDR3 protein is CASSLTGAENTIYF. The CDR3 nucleotides read TGTGCCAGCAGCTTGACAGGGGCGGAAAACACCATATATTTT.

The chain uses TRBV5-6 and TRBJ1-2; D uncertain. V was cut by 1 base and J by 8 bases, with 15 bases left in between. The CDR3 is 14 amino acids. CDR1 and CDR2 (germline): SGHDT, YYEEEE. The CDR3 coding sequence is TGTGCCAGCAGCTTGATATTTGGAGGAACGGGCTACACCTTC. Residues: CASSLIFGGTGYTF.

This sequence joins TRBV24-1 and TRBJ2-7; D possibly corresponds to TRBD1 (8 bases). V shed 3 bases and J shed 7 bases, with 18 bases lying between them. The CDR3 totals 15 residues. Germline V gene data show CDR1 as KGHDR and CDR2 as SFDVKD. CDR3 in DNA: TGTGCCACCAGTGATCGTACAGGGGGGGCGGAGGAGCAGTACTTC. Encoded protein: CATSDRTGGAEEQYF.

The chain couples TRBV27 to TRBJ2-3, with 7 positions matching TRBD2. The trim removed 6 bases at V and 3 bases at J, leaving 6 bases unmatched. Germline values: CDR1 MNHEY, CDR2 SMNVEV (reference sequence). This CDR3 has 14 amino acids. CDR3 bases: TGTGCCAGCAGGGAGGCGGGGGTGACAGATACGCAGTATTTT. It yields the protein CASREAGVTDTQYF.

The chain carries TRBV28 and TRBJ2-1; D is unresolved. This CDR3 comprises 15 residues. V was cut by 1 base and J by 8 bases, with 15 bases left in between. Germline V gene sequence: CDR1 MDHEN, CDR2 SYDVKM. CDR3 coding DNA: TGTGCCAGCAGTTTATATCGCGCTTACCCCGATGAGCAGTTCTTC. Translated: CASSLYRAYPDEQFF. The whole variable domain, filled in from reference TRBV28 and TRBJ2-1, reads DVKVTQSSRYLVKRTGEKVFLECVQDMDHENMFWYRQDPGLGLRLIYFSYDVKMKEKGDIPEGYSVSREKKERFSLILESASTNQTSMYLCASSLYRAYPDEQFFGPGTRLTVL.